This entry lists 20 T cell receptor beta chains sequenced from one sample in a study of blood T cell repertoires in COVID-19. The method was immunoSEQ multiplex PCR; TCRdb's version includes in-frame clones alone and lacks a portion of them. Of around 200,000 clones listed, 70% to 90% are singletons. Material for sequencing was PBMCs or T cells enriched from blood (not recorded which). The origin of the receptors is a woman aged 30 to 39 who had been exposed to COVID-19.

This clone rates as medium-sized. V and J are TRBV2 and TRBJ1-2, with TRBD1 matching over 9 bases. Trimming took 2 bases from V and 8 from J; bases not matched to a gene: 9. This CDR3 has 15 residues. The germline gives CDR1 SNHLY, CDR2 FYNNEI. The CDR3, as DNA: TGTGCCAGCAGTGAAACAGGGGGCCAGGCGGGAGGCTACACCTTC. Translated, it gives CASSETGGQAGGYTF.

CDR3 sequence: CASSWQATYTGELFF. DNA for the CDR3: TGTGCCAGTAGTTGGCAGGCGACGTACACCGGGGAGCTGTTTTTT. The V and J genes are TRBV19 and TRBJ2-2; D gene ambiguous. The CDR3 spans 15 residues. With 5 bases removed from V and 3 bases from J, the gap between germline ends came to 13 bases. Germline assignment: CDR1 LNHDA and CDR2 SQIVND (reference sequence).

The rearrangement uses TRBV4-1 and TRBJ2-3; D gene unclear. Germline CDR1 is MGHRA and CDR2 is YSYEKL. The CDR3 is 12 residues long. Deletions cut 0 bases from V and 10 bases from J, with 8 bases between. The CDR3 protein is CASSQDSRPQYF. The CDR3 DNA sequence: TGCGCCAGCAGCCAAGACAGTCGCCCGCAGTATTTT.

V usage is TRBV6-2 or TRBV6-3 and J usage is TRBJ1-6; no definite D call. The CDR3 is made up of 15 amino acids. Deletions cut 5 bases from V and 9 bases from J, with 17 bases between. Germline loops: CDR1 MNHEY, CDR2 SVGEGT. In nucleotides, the CDR3 is TGTGCCAGCAGTAAACTGGGCAGTCTCGGTTCACCCCTCCACTTT. This sequence encodes CASSKLGSLGSPLHF.

The chain uses TRBV29-1 and TRBJ2-1, with TRBD2 as a possible D gene (5 bases). The CDR3 length is 12 residues. Germline V CDR1 and CDR2: SQVTM, ANQGSEA. Trimming shortened V by 6 bases and J by 2 bases, and 8 bases separated the two germline ends. The CDR3 region has the DNA TGCAGCGTATTCGGGACCTACAATGAGCAGTTCTTC. Its protein product is CSVFGTYNEQFF.

The chain has TRBV30 and TRBJ1-2, with a tentative D call TRBD1 (6 bases). The V gene's germline CDR1 is GTSNPN and CDR2 SVGIG (reference sequence). This CDR3 spans 14 amino acids. V lost 3 bases and J lost 4, with 15 bases in between. The CDR3 sequence is CAWSDRSLFYGYTF. The CDR3 DNA is TGTGCCTGGAGCGACAGGAGTTTATTCTATGGCTACACCTTC.

The V call is TRBV7-2, the J call TRBJ2-1, with 8 bases that match TRBD2. The CDR3 runs to 15 residues. CDR1 and CDR2 (germline): SGHTA, FQGNSA. V was clipped by 3 bases and J by 4 bases; unmatched bases: 5. The CDR3 protein is CASSFGGARYNEQFF. The CDR3 DNA reads as TGTGCCAGCAGCTTCGGGGGGGCGAGGTACAATGAGCAGTTCTTC.

This chain links TRBV18 with TRBJ1-5, with TRBD1 as a possible D gene (6 bases). Between the trimmed V and J ends, which lost 3 bases and 3 bases, there was a span of 9 bases. This CDR3 is built from 14 residues. The germline CDR1 and CDR2 sequences are KGHSH and LQKENI. CDR3 loop: CASSPYRDNQPQHF. The CDR3 nucleotides are TGTGCCAGCTCACCCTACAGGGACAATCAGCCCCAGCATTTT.

V gene TRBV5-8 combines with J gene TRBJ1-2; TRBD1 matches at 7 bases. The CDR3 has 15 amino acids. V gave up 0 bases and J gave up 4 bases; unmatched junction bases: 6. CDR1 is SGHTS and CDR2 is YDEGEE in the germline V gene. The CDR3: CASSLGFGTVYGYTF. CDR3 nucleotide sequence: TGTGCCAGCAGCTTGGGGTTCGGGACAGTCTATGGCTACACCTTC.

This clone was observed once. CDR3 coding DNA: TGCAGCGGGGACAGGGGGCCGGAGGCTTTCTTT. Translated: CSGDRGPEAFF. This chain links TRBV29-1 with TRBJ1-1, with 12 bases aligning to TRBD1. J lost 11 bases, V lost 7 bases, and 5 bases had no gene match. CDR3 length: 11 amino acids. From germline, CDR1 is SQVTM and CDR2 ANQGSEA.

This clone has just one count. The CDR3 bases are TGTGCCAGCAGCTTAGCGGCCAGCACAGGGGGATTCAATGAGCAGTTCTTC. Translation: CASSLAASTGGFNEQFF. V usage is TRBV7-6 and J usage is TRBJ2-1; 8 bases align to TRBD1. The CDR3 covers 17 residues. Germline values: CDR1 SGHVS, CDR2 FNYEAQ. With 0 bases clipped from V and 6 bases from J, the junction kept 10 bases outside the gene matches.

The rearrangement links TRBV5-1 to TRBJ1-2; D unresolved. The germline V gene has CDR1 SGHRS and CDR2 YFSETQ. V lost 3 bases, J lost 8 bases, and 20 bases lay in between. This CDR3 is built from 15 residues. The CDR3 region is CASSYLIGGPRGYTF. Written as DNA, the CDR3 is TGCGCCAGCAGCTACCTTATCGGAGGACCTAGGGGCTACACCTTC.

This chain connects TRBV30 to TRBJ2-7, with 7 bases identical to TRBD2. The CDR3 sequence is 13 residues long. CDR1 and CDR2 from the germline V gene are GTSNPN and SVGIG (reference sequence). Germline trimming cut 4 bases from V and 6 bases from J; bases unmatched to any gene: 9. The CDR3 sequence: CAWTRGELGEQYF. CDR3 bases: TGTGCCTGGACTCGGGGGGAACTCGGCGAGCAGTACTTC.

The chain recombines TRBV27 with TRBJ1-6; 10 nucleotides agree with TRBD1. CDR1 MNHEY and CDR2 SMNVEV come from the germline V gene (reference sequence). The CDR3 sequence is 16 residues long. V lost 7 bases and J lost 1; bases outside the gene matches: 4. The CDR3 loop is CASTSGQGSYNSPLHF. The CDR3 region has the DNA TGTGCCAGCACCTCGGGACAGGGGTCCTATAATTCACCCCTCCACTTT.

The V and J genes are TRBV4-1 and TRBJ2-7; tentatively, D is TRBD1 (5 bases). The CDR3 spans 14 residues. V was clipped by 2 bases and J by 4 bases, with 12 bases between them. CDR1 is MGHRA, CDR2 YSYEKL, per germline. CDR3 region: CASSQLPDTYEQYF. CDR3 in DNA: TGCGCCAGCAGCCAACTCCCGGACACTTACGAGCAGTACTTC.

The rearrangement uses TRBV15 and TRBJ1-1; tentatively, D is TRBD1 (5 bases). CDR3 length equals 18 residues. V lost 0 bases and J lost 4, with 21 bases in between. Germline CDR1 and CDR2: LNHNV and YYDKDF (reference sequence). The CDR3 loop reads CATSREGAGLTPFTEAFF. CDR3 coding DNA: TGTGCCACCAGCAGAGAAGGGGCAGGCCTTACTCCTTTCACTGAAGCTTTCTTT.

The genes are TRBV12-3 or TRBV12-4 and TRBJ1-6; D is unresolved. Deletions cut 3 bases from V and 9 bases from J, with 6 bases between. CDR3 length: 12 amino acids. CDR3 in DNA: TGTGCCAGCAGTTTTCCAGGTTCACCCCTCCACTTT. Translated, it gives CASSFPGSPLHF.

The rearrangement uses TRBV3-1 (or the pseudogene TRBV3-2) and TRBJ1-6; D remains unclear. V was trimmed by 3 bases and J by 14 bases, leaving 11 bases between them. The germline CDR1 and CDR2 sequences are LGHDT and YNNKEL (reference sequence). This CDR3 region has 12 residues. The CDR3 sequence: CASSQGEASLHF. The CDR3 nucleotides are TGTGCCAGCAGCCAGGGAGAGGCATCCCTCCACTTT.

The CDR3 loop is CASRGQPHYGYTF. The CDR3 DNA follows: TGTGCCAGCAGGGGACAGCCCCACTATGGCTACACCTTC. V is TRBV6-5 and J is TRBJ1-2, with TRBD1 matching 7 bases. The CDR3 has 13 residues. CDR1 is MNHEY and CDR2 is SVGAGI in the germline V gene. Trimming took 6 bases from V and 3 from J; bases not matched to a gene: 4.

The chain uses TRBV29-1 and TRBJ2-1, with 8 bases fitting TRBD2. After removal of 7 bases from V and 9 bases from J, the junction contained 17 bases not matched to a gene. CDR3 size: 15 residues. Germline CDR1 SQVTM, CDR2 ANQGSEA. In DNA, the CDR3 is TGCAGCGGCATGACCGGGACCCGCGGGGGGATTGAGCAGTTCTTC. Protein sequence: CSGMTGTRGGIEQFF.